These T cell receptor beta chains were read from a single sample in a study of sequential checkpoint blockade in melanoma. The assay was immunoSEQ multiplex PCR, and TCRdb's table has in-frame clones only and misses some. Of 15,000 to 20,000 clones in the sample, over 65% were seen once. Sequencing used tumor tissue (inferred from file names), obtained from a patient given nivolumab and ipilimumab in sequence. The receptors here all came from a human donor with melanoma. The CDR3 runs from the conserved cysteine through the conserved F or W. The D gene is left open where the match is weak. Not every row has a clone size; where given, it reads once, few, many or a size class.

cdr3_nt cdr3_aa j_call v_call clone_size d_call
TGTGCCAGCATCAAGGAGCCCCAGGCTTACGAGCAGTACTTC CASIKEPQAYEQYF TRBJ2-7 TRBV2 - -
TGTGCCTGGAGTGTAGACGGGAATCAGCCCCAGCATTTT CAWSVDGNQPQHF TRBJ1-5 TRBV30 once -
TGTGCCAGCAGCGCACTAGCGGGGGGCGGGAATGAGCAGTTCTTC CASSALAGGGNEQFF TRBJ2-1 TRBV9 - TRBD2
TGTGCCAGCAGTCTGATCAGGGGAGGACAGCCCCAGCATTTT CASSLIRGGQPQHF TRBJ1-5 TRBV28 - -
TGTGCTAGTGGCATAGACGGAGTCGTAAACTATGGCTACACCTTC CASGIDGVVNYGYTF TRBJ1-2 TRBV12-5 - -
TGTGCCTGGAGTGTAAGACAAGATACGCAGTATTTT CAWSVRQDTQYF TRBJ2-3 TRBV30 few -
TGTGCCAGTCAACAGGGGGCGCGGGACACTGAAGCTTTCTTT CASQQGARDTEAFF TRBJ1-1 TRBV19 - TRBD1
TGCGCCAGCAGCTTGGGCGACTCTGGAAACACCATATATTTT CASSLGDSGNTIYF TRBJ1-3 TRBV5-1 - -
TGTGCCAGTAGCTACCAGATGAACACTGAAGCTTTCTTT CASSYQMNTEAFF TRBJ1-1 TRBV19 - -
TGTGCCAGCAGTTCAGAATCCTATGGCTACACCTTC CASSSESYGYTF TRBJ1-2 TRBV6-8 - -
TGTGCCAGCAGCAAAGCGGGAGGGCCCGGGACCCAGTACTTC CASSKAGGPGTQYF TRBJ2-5 TRBV9 few TRBD2
TGTGCCAGCAGTGAAGACAGGAGGACTAATGAAAAACTGTTTTTT CASSEDRRTNEKLFF TRBJ1-4 TRBV2 - -